The rows below give T cell receptor beta chains drawn from one sample of a study of blood T cell repertoires in COVID-19. Profiled with immunoSEQ multiplex PCR; TCRdb holds only in-frame clones, not every one. Of approximately 120,000 clones listed, around three quarters are singletons. The sequencing sample was made of peripheral blood. The receptors were sampled from a woman between 65 and 79 years old with acute or convalescent COVID-19. Both conserved end residues are part of each CDR3. A D gene is named only where the DNA matches it firmly. Where a row states a size, it is once, few, many or the class of an expanded clone; other rows omit it.

V gene	CDR3 length	J gene	D gene	clone size	CDR3 protein	CDR3 DNA
TRBV27	16	TRBJ2-3	TRBD2	.	CASSFAGGDSTDTQYF	TGTGCCAGCAGTTTTGCGGGAGGGGATAGCACAGATACGCAGTATTTT
TRBV5-4	14	TRBJ1-1	.	.	CASRRGGLNTEAFF	TGTGCCAGCAGAAGGGGAGGCCTGAACACTGAAGCTTTCTTT
TRBV28	12	TRBJ1-6	.	.	CATGQPDSPLHF	TGTGCCACCGGACAGCCGGATTCACCCCTCCACTTT
TRBV27	17	TRBJ1-5	TRBD1	.	CASSLWGTGGLTQPQHF	TGTGCCAGCAGTTTATGGGGGACAGGGGGCCTCACTCAGCCCCAGCATTTT
TRBV9	14	TRBJ2-3	TRBD1	few	CASSPGQGSDTQYF	TGTGCCAGCAGCCCGGGACAGGGGTCAGATACGCAGTATTTT
TRBV5-1	18	TRBJ1-3	TRBD1	.	CASSLTFRDSNSGNTIYF	TGCGCCAGCAGCTTGACGTTCCGGGACAGCAACTCTGGAAACACCATATATTTT
TRBV6-5	14	TRBJ1-2	TRBD1	.	CASSPGQGSGGYTF	TGTGCCAGCAGCCCCGGACAGGGTTCGGGTGGCTACACCTTC
TRBV10-1	12	TRBJ2-2	.	.	CASSRGTGELFF	TGCGCCAGCAGTAGGGGGACCGGGGAGCTGTTTTTT
TRBV2	14	TRBJ1-2	TRBD1	.	CASSETGQMYGYTF	TGTGCCAGCAGTGAAACGGGACAGATGTATGGCTACACCTTC
TRBV5-1	18	TRBJ2-5	TRBD2	few	CASSPGTSGGWYQETQYF	TGCGCCAGCAGCCCAGGGACTAGCGGGGGGTGGTACCAAGAGACCCAGTACTTC
TRBV14	15	TRBJ2-7	.	few	CASSVFGVRSHEQYF	TGTGCCAGCAGCGTTTTCGGGGTTCGAAGTCACGAGCAGTACTTC
TRBV13	11	TRBJ1-1	.	.	CASSRGTEAFF	TGTGCCAGCAGCCGGGGGACTGAAGCTTTCTTT
TRBV29-1	14	TRBJ2-7	.	.	CSVAPGIVTLEQYF	TGCAGCGTTGCACCGGGTATCGTCACCCTCGAGCAGTACTTC
TRBV12-3/TRBV12-4	13	TRBJ2-2	.	.	CASSRQLTGELFF	TGTGCCAGCAGTCGACAGCTTACCGGGGAGCTGTTTTTT
TRBV5-6	18	TRBJ2-1	TRBD2	.	CASSFRTSRLVGYNEQFF	TGTGCCAGCAGCTTTAGGACTAGCCGCCTAGTGGGGTACAATGAGCAGTTCTTC
TRBV9	13	TRBJ2-5	TRBD2	.	CASSPGTTETQYF	TGTGCCAGCAGCCCAGGGACTACCGAGACCCAGTACTTC
TRBV5-5	15	TRBJ1-2	.	many	CASNPLAGEHYGYTF	TGTGCCAGCAACCCCTTGGCCGGGGAGCACTATGGCTACACCTTC
TRBV10-3	13	TRBJ2-7	TRBD2	.	CAISESGGSEQYF	TGTGCCATCAGTGAGTCGGGGGGGTCCGAGCAGTACTTC
TRBV6-1	16	TRBJ2-7	.	.	CASSEISGGASYEQYF	TGTGCCAGCAGTGAAATTAGTGGGGGGGCATCCTACGAGCAGTACTTC
TRBV7-2	15	TRBJ1-2	.	.	CASSPPGGFNYGYTF	TGTGCCAGCAGCCCCCCGGGTGGTTTCAACTATGGCTACACCTTC
TRBV30	13	TRBJ2-7	TRBD1	.	CASRARGLYEQYF	TGTGCCTCCCGGGCCAGGGGGCTCTACGAGCAGTACTTC
TRBV5-1	14	TRBJ1-4	TRBD1	few	CASSRGQLNEKLFF	TGCGCCAGCAGCCGGGGACAGCTTAATGAAAAACTGTTTTTT
TRBV30	15	TRBJ2-3	.	.	CAWSKDLGGGDTQYF	TGTGCCTGGAGTAAGGACTTGGGAGGTGGGGATACGCAGTATTTT
TRBV19	13	TRBJ2-1	.	.	CASSTEMNNEQFF	TGTGCCAGTAGTACCGAGATGAACAATGAGCAGTTCTTC
TRBV7-2	16	TRBJ2-2	.	.	CASSRRSGANTGELFF	TGTGCCAGCAGCCGGAGGTCAGGGGCCAACACCGGGGAGCTGTTTTTT
TRBV5-1	14	TRBJ1-4	TRBD1	.	CASSAQGADEKLFF	TGCGCCAGCAGCGCACAGGGGGCTGATGAAAAACTGTTTTTT
TRBV4-1	17	TRBJ2-5	TRBD2	.	CASSQDISGGLRETQYF	TGCGCCAGCAGCCAAGATATTAGCGGGGGGCTGAGGGAGACCCAGTACTTC
TRBV6-5	14	TRBJ2-2	TRBD1	.	CASQGQGWTGELFF	TGTGCCAGTCAGGGACAGGGATGGACCGGGGAGCTGTTTTTT
TRBV15	19	TRBJ1-5	.	few	CATSRDLRTVRGSNQPQHF	TGTGCCACCAGCAGAGATCTGCGCACAGTGCGGGGGAGCAATCAGCCCCAGCATTTT
TRBV3-1/TRBV3-2	16	TRBJ2-3	TRBD2	.	CASSQDLAGNTDTQYF	TGTGCCAGCAGCCAAGATCTAGCGGGGAACACAGATACGCAGTATTTT
TRBV2	15	TRBJ2-5	.	.	CASRRGNREGETQYF	TGTGCCAGCAGAAGGGGGAACAGGGAAGGAGAGACCCAGTACTTC
TRBV9	16	TRBJ2-5	TRBD2	.	CASSADLAGDGETQYF	TGTGCCAGCAGCGCCGACTTAGCGGGGGACGGAGAGACCCAGTACTTC
TRBV3-1/TRBV3-2	12	TRBJ1-2	.	.	CASSQREYGYTF	TGTGCCAGCAGCCAGCGGGAGTATGGCTACACCTTC
TRBV5-4	14	TRBJ2-5	.	.	CASSFNSRGETQYF	TGTGCCAGCAGCTTTAATTCCAGGGGAGAGACCCAGTACTTC
TRBV7-2	15	TRBJ1-5	TRBD1	.	CASSLEAGGYQPQHF	TGTGCCAGCAGCTTAGAAGCAGGGGGCTATCAGCCCCAGCATTTT
TRBV2	15	TRBJ1-4	.	.	CASSSDSQNRVELFF	TGTGCCAGCAGCTCAGACAGCCAAAACCGGGTAGAACTGTTTTTT
TRBV6-1	15	TRBJ2-7	TRBD1	.	CASSDGTASSYEQYF	TGTGCCAGCAGTGACGGGACAGCAAGCTCCTACGAGCAGTACTTC
TRBV27	15	TRBJ2-1	.	.	CASSPGLRPYNEQFF	TGTGCCAGCAGTCCGGGGTTGAGGCCCTACAATGAGCAGTTCTTC
TRBV6-5	13	TRBJ1-1	.	.	CASSYSGDAEAFF	TGTGCCAGCAGTTACTCAGGGGATGCCGAAGCTTTCTTT
TRBV12-3/TRBV12-4	13	TRBJ2-1	TRBD1	.	CASSSGTGDEQFF	TGTGCCAGCAGTTCGGGGACAGGGGATGAGCAGTTCTTC
TRBV19	15	TRBJ2-7	.	few	CASSLLRASPYEQYF	TGTGCCAGTAGTCTACTCAGGGCCTCTCCCTACGAGCAGTACTTC
TRBV28	14	TRBJ2-7	.	.	CASRVLGGRDEQYF	TGTGCCAGCAGAGTTTTAGGGGGGAGGGACGAGCAGTACTTC
TRBV6-5	13	TRBJ2-3	TRBD2	.	CATRLAGGDTQYF	TGTGCCACCCGACTAGCGGGGGGAGATACGCAGTATTTT
TRBV5-4	14	TRBJ2-3	TRBD2	.	CASAPGLLTDTQYF	TGTGCCAGCGCCCCGGGACTACTCACAGATACGCAGTATTTT
TRBV5-4	15	TRBJ2-1	.	.	CASSPRLGGYNEQFF	TGTGCCAGCAGCCCAAGACTGGGTGGCTACAATGAGCAGTTCTTC
TRBV28	13	TRBJ1-2	.	.	CASTPTGYYGYTF	TGTGCCAGCACCCCAACAGGGTACTATGGCTACACCTTC
TRBV3-1/TRBV3-2	16	TRBJ1-3	TRBD1	few	CASSRRTGGSGNTIYF	TGTGCCAGCAGCCGTCGAACAGGGGGCTCTGGAAACACCATATATTTT
TRBV18	15	TRBJ1-2	TRBD1	.	CASSPQGQAIYGYTF	TGTGCCAGCTCACCCCAGGGACAGGCCATCTATGGCTACACCTTC
TRBV2	15	TRBJ2-1	TRBD2	.	CASSEVGLAGNEQFF	TGTGCCAGCAGTGAAGTGGGCCTAGCGGGAAATGAGCAGTTCTTC
TRBV30	19	TRBJ2-1	TRBD2	.	CAWKRGPLKAGVTYNEQFF	TGTGCCTGGAAAAGGGGCCCGCTTAAGGCGGGGGTGACCTACAATGAGCAGTTCTTC
TRBV2	14	TRBJ1-5	.	.	CASSEGRRDQPQHF	TGTGCCAGCAGTGAAGGTAGGAGGGATCAGCCCCAGCATTTT